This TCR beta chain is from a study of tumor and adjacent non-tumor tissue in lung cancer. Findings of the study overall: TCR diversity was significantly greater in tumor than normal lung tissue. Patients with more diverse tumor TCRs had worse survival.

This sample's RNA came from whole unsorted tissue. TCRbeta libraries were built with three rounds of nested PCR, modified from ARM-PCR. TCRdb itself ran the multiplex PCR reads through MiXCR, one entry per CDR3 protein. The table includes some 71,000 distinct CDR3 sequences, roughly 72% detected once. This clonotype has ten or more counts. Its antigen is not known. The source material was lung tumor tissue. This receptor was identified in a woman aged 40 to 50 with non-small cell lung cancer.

Here the CDR3 reads CASSFYTGSVSPLHF. DNA of the CDR3: TGCGCCAGCAGCTTTTATACAGGGAGCGTATCACCCCTCCACTTT. This rearrangement joins TRBV5-1 to TRBJ1-6, with a tentative D call TRBD1 (6 bases). The germline CDR1 and CDR2 sequences are SGHRS and YFSETQ. V was trimmed by 2 bases and J by 10 bases, leaving 16 bases between them. The CDR3 is 15 residues long.